Presented here are 19 T cell receptor delta chains from one specimen sequenced in a study of γδ T cells in repeated Plasmodium falciparum infection. Gammadelta T cells were flow-sorted from PBMC into Vgamma9/Vdelta2+ and Vdelta2-negative populations for bulk analysis. TCRdb reprocessed the multiplex PCR reads through CATT. The table shows 45,000 to 60,000 delta-chain clones, with about 2% occurring only once. The sequenced sample was gamma-delta T cells from blood. The receptors were gathered from a pool of human donors (malaria-infected and uninfected, not separated).

This clone came up many times. TCRdb assigns this DNA the protein of a much larger clone, which departs from its translation at residue 11; this likely reflects a read error, and the protein shown comes from translating the DNA. This chain uses TRDV3 with TRDJ1; TRDD3 agrees at 9 bases. The germline gives CDR1 TVYSNPD, CDR2 GDNSRS (reference sequence). V lost 0 bases and J lost 12; bases outside the gene matches: 11. The CDR3 has 13 amino acids. The CDR3 spells CAFSRGDTRRFIF. The CDR3 DNA sequence: TGTGCCTTTAGTCGGGGGGATACCCGCAGATTCATCTTT.

A few counts support this clone. TCRdb's protein, taken from a much larger clone, differs from this DNA's translation at residue 4, likely owing to a read error; the protein displayed comes from the DNA. The V gene is TRDV3, the J gene TRDJ1; 13 bases align to TRDD3. Germline matching of the DNA provided the J gene here, since TCRdb leaves it blank. Germline V CDR1 and CDR2: TVYSNPD, GDNSRS (reference sequence). The CDR3 is made up of 21 amino acids. The junction had 29 bases not matched to a gene; V was cut back by 5 bases and J by 5 bases. In DNA, the CDR3 is TGTGCCACCAACCTTCCTTCTCTCTACTGGGGGATACGCGGTTTTTTTGATAAACTCATCTTT. Its translation: CATNLPSLYWGIRGFFDKLIF. Full variable domain (rest looked up from reference TRDV3 and TRDJ1): CDKVTQSSPDQTVASGSEVVLLCTYDTVYSNPDLFWYRIRPDYSFQFVFYGDNSRSEGADFTQGRFSVKHILTQKAFHLVISPVRTEDSATYYCATNLPSLYWGIRGFFDKLIFGKGTRVTVEP.

This clone was recorded at least ten times. A far larger clone is off by one base, so a read error is likely. Distinct nucleotide sequences in the sample also encode this CDR3. With the J gene uncalled, the V gene is TRDV3; TRDD3, the D gene given by the table, was not confirmed from the DNA. Per germline, CDR1 TVYSNPD and CDR2 GDNSRS (reference sequence). This CDR3 has 13 residues. The CDR3 DNA is TGTGCCTCCACGGCCTTCCGGGGCGATAAACTCATCTTC. This encodes CASTAFRGDKLIF.

There are many counts of this clone. A far larger clone is just one base off, so this is likely a read error. The sample has other DNA sequences that encode this CDR3 too. The rearrangement joins TRDV2 to TRDJ1; 8 bases line up with TRDD3. This CDR3 region has 19 residues. The germline V gene encodes CDR1 GEAIGNYY and CDR2 EKD. V dropped 1 base and J dropped 2; count of bases not matched to a gene: 17. The CDR3 spells CACDTVGGIREEKTDKLIF. CDR3 DNA sequence: TGTGCCTGTGACACTGTAGGAGGGATACGCGAAGAGAAAACCGATAAACTCATCTTT.

There are a few counts of this clone. A far larger clone lies a single base away; this is likely a read error. This specimen includes other DNA sequences encoding the same CDR3. The CDR3 reads CALGELFYNSHCPFEPTDKLIF. The DNA for the CDR3 is TGTGCTCTTGGGGAGCTCTTCTATAACAGCCACTGCCCTTTTGAACCCACCGATAAACTCATCTTT. The rearrangement uses TRDV1 and TRDJ1; D is ambiguous. Here the J gene was assigned by germline matching of the DNA, as TCRdb has none. Trimming removed 3 bases from V and 1 base from J, with 33 bases in between. The CDR3 is 22 residues long. CDR1 is TSWWSYY and CDR2 is QGS in the germline V gene.

Notes on this clone: The mismatch at residue 14 between this DNA's translation and the TCRdb protein of a much larger clone likely reflects a read error; the protein shown is translated from the DNA. The chain couples TRDV1 to TRDJ1, with 12 bases lining up with TRDD3. The J gene was not available in TCRdb and was assigned here by matching the DNA to germline segments. The CDR3 is 22 amino acids. Losses at the gene ends were 3 bases for V and 1 base for J; bases not matched to a gene: 21. Germline CDR1 and CDR2: TSWWSYY and QGS. The CDR3 is CALGELLLPTGGYKGSTDKLIF. CDR3 bases: TGTGCTCTTGGGGAGTTATTACTGCCTACTGGGGGATACAAAGGATCCACCGATAAACTCATCTTT.

Remarks on this clone: Only one base separates this from a far larger clonotype, so it likely reflects a read error. In the same sample, other DNA sequences code for this CDR3. The V gene is TRDV1, the J gene TRDJ1; 11 bases are shared with TRDD3. The J gene, not given by TCRdb, was assigned here from a germline match of the nucleotide sequence. From germline, CDR1 is TSWWSYY and CDR2 QGS. This CDR3 is built from 24 residues. CDR3 in amino acids: CALGELNLEITSYWGIFYTDKLIF. The DNA of the CDR3 is TGTGCCCTTGGGGAACTTAATTTGGAAATTACTTCATACTGGGGGATATTCTACACCGATAAACTCATCTTT.

Details on this clone: TCRdb's protein, taken from a much larger clone, differs from this DNA's translation at residue 9, likely owing to a read error; the protein displayed comes from the DNA. This chain links TRDV1 with TRDJ1; 8 bases agree with TRDD3. The J gene, left out of TCRdb, was set here by checking the DNA against germline. This CDR3 spans 28 amino acids. V was pared by 0 bases and J by 4 bases, with 43 bases of the junction left unmatched. Germline-derived CDR1 and CDR2 are TSWWSYY and QGS. CDR3 amino acids: CALGELILPPTIKILGADIGPTGDKLIF. In DNA, the CDR3 is TGTGCTCTTGGGGAACTGATCCTGCCTCCTACGATAAAAATACTGGGGGCCGATATCGGCCCGACGGGCGATAAACTCATCTTT.

This clone was picked up a small number of times. TCRdb pairs this DNA with a much larger clone's protein that differs at residue 18, likely a read error; the protein shown was translated from the DNA. V and J are TRDV1 and TRDJ1; D is perhaps TRDD3 (5 bases). Because TCRdb records no J gene, it was assigned here through a match of the DNA to germline. CDR3 length: 22 residues. Germline V gene lookup returns CDR1 TSWWSYY and CDR2 QGS. As DNA, the CDR3 is TGTGCTCTTGGGGACCCTTGGCCCCATCTTCTACGTACCGGGGAGTACACCAATAAACTCATCTTT. Translated, it gives CALGDPWPHLLRTGEYTNKLIF.

This clone was seen a few times. TCRdb has a much larger clone's protein, which differs at residue 8 from the translation of this DNA, likely because of a read error; what is shown is the protein translated from the DNA. This sequence joins TRDV1 and TRDJ1, with 8 bases matching TRDD3. No J segment appears in TCRdb, so it was assigned here by matching the sequence to germline. Per germline, CDR1 TSWWSYY and CDR2 QGS. CDR3 size: 26 residues. Trimming cost V 3 bases and J 7 bases; bases outside gene matches: 43. CDR3 nucleotide sequence: TGTGCTCTTGGGGACGGCCGCCTCCTTTTCCTTGGAGGGATGGGGGATCGTGCACGAGAAGACGGTAAACTCATCTTT. This translates into CALGDGRLLFLGGMGDRAREDGKLIF.

With regard to this clone: The mismatch at residue 6 between this DNA's translation and the TCRdb protein of a much larger clone likely reflects a read error; the protein shown is translated from the DNA. This rearrangement joins TRDV1 to TRDJ1; 9 nucleotides line up with TRDD3. TCRdb lists no J gene, so it was determined here by aligning the DNA to germline. CDR3 length: 23 residues. The trim removed 1 base at V and 0 bases at J, leaving 24 bases unmatched. Per germline, CDR1 TSWWSYY and CDR2 QGS. The CDR3 loop is CALGERGYSYAILGDLYTDKLIF. CDR3 in DNA: TGTGCTCTTGGGGAACGAGGGTATTCCTACGCTATACTGGGGGACCTGTACACCGATAAACTCATCTTT.

This clone was seen a few times. This may arise from a read error, as a much more abundant clone is one base away. Other DNA sequences in this specimen translate into the identical CDR3. The gene calls are TRDV1 and TRDJ1, with 8 bases that match TRDD3. The J gene, left out of TCRdb, was set here by checking the DNA against germline. The V gene end was trimmed by 3 bases and the J gene end by 2 bases; junction bases not matched to a gene: 26. The germline gives CDR1 TSWWSYY, CDR2 QGS. The CDR3 spans 22 residues. The CDR3 bases are TGTGCTCTTGGGGAGCGGTCTCCCCCCTTCAAAGACCGGTTGGGGGATACCGATAAACTCATCTTT. This translates into CALGERSPPFKDRLGDTDKLIF.

This clone has a count of ten or more. This probably arose from a read error, given a far larger clone one base away. This sample also contains other DNA sequences that code for the same CDR3. This sequence joins TRDV1 and TRDJ1, with D perhaps TRDD2 (5 bases). The V gene lost 2 bases and the J gene lost 0 bases, with 16 bases spanning the gap. The germline CDR1 and CDR2 sequences are TSWWSYY and QGS. There are 17 residues in the CDR3. The CDR3 region has the DNA TGTGCTCTTGGGGAAGCTTTTCCTCCTGAATACACCGATAAACTCATCTTT. It is translated as CALGEAFPPEYTDKLIF.

This clone was recorded a few times. The protein TCRdb lists belongs to a much larger clone and differs from this DNA's translation at residue 9, which points to a read error; the protein shown is made from the DNA. This chain links TRDV1 with TRDJ1, with TRDD3 identical over 7 bases. The J gene is not listed in TCRdb, so it was assigned here from a DNA match to germline. The V and J ends lost 5 bases and 0 bases, in that order; junction bases with no gene match: 24. CDR1 TSWWSYY and CDR2 QGS come from the germline V gene. This CDR3 has 21 residues. The CDR3 sequence is CALGSRKRGTNCWGYTDKLIF. The CDR3 DNA reads as TGTGCTCTTGGGTCACGGAAAAGGGGTACGAACTGCTGGGGGTACACCGATAAACTCATCTTT.

This clone was seen more than once but under ten times. The TCRdb record carries a much larger clone's protein, which differs from this DNA's translation at residue 7; a read error is the likely cause, and the protein listed here is the DNA translation. The chain links TRDV2 to TRDJ1, with D possibly being TRDD3 (6 bases). TCRdb leaves out the J gene; it was filled in here by matching the DNA to germline. V was pared by 2 bases and J by 10 bases, with 22 bases between. In germline, CDR1 is GEAIGNYY, CDR2 EKD. The length of the CDR3 is 15 residues. CDR3 DNA sequence: TGTGCCTGTGACAACATGAGGGGGGAGGAGAAGAGACTCATCTTT. Translated, it gives CACDNMRGEEKRLIF.

This clone occurred many times. This DNA translates differently at residue 9 from the TCRdb protein, which is that of a much larger clone; a read error is likely, and the protein shown is the DNA's own translation. The J gene is TRDJ1, the V gene TRDV1, with TRDD3 matching over 12 bases. TCRdb leaves out the J gene; it was filled in here by matching the DNA to germline. J gave up 3 bases and V 3 bases, and 17 bases lay outside the gene matches. The CDR3 has 20 amino acids. CDR1 is TSWWSYY, CDR2 QGS, per germline. The CDR3 nucleotides are TGTGCTCTTGGGGACGCATTCCCTTGCTGGGGGATACGGGGGGCCGATAAACTCATCTTT. It translates to CALGDAFPCWGIRGADKLIF.

This clone came up many times. TCRdb's listed protein matches a much larger clone and diverges from this DNA's translation at residue 9, likely through a read error; the protein shown comes from the DNA. The gene calls are TRDV2 and TRDJ1; D is perhaps TRDD3 (6 bases). This CDR3 has 18 amino acids. Between the trimmed V and J ends, which lost 0 bases and 3 bases, there was a span of 22 bases. Looked up from germline, CDR1 is GEAIGNYY and CDR2 is EKD. In DNA form, the CDR3 reads TGTGCCTGTGACACCGGTTCCTTACCGGGGGAGCACCCCGATAAACTCATCTTT. Protein sequence: CACDTGSLPGEHPDKLIF.

Ten or more counts support this clone. The TCRdb record carries a much larger clone's protein, which differs from this DNA's translation at residue 5; a read error is the likely cause, and the protein listed here is the DNA translation. The chain combines TRDV1 with TRDJ1; D tentatively reads TRDD2 or TRDD3 (7 bases each). The J gene was not available in TCRdb and was assigned here by matching the DNA to germline segments. V was clipped by 4 bases and J by 4 bases, with 40 bases between them. Per the germline V gene, CDR1 is TSWWSYY and CDR2 is QGS. The CDR3 contains 23 residues. Here the CDR3 reads CALGGTLQFSYVRGIVTYDKLIF. The CDR3 bases are TGTGCTCTTGGGGGCACCTTACAGTTTTCCTACGTCCGGGGGATCGTAACTTACGATAAACTCATCTTT.

This clone was observed a handful of times. The protein TCRdb lists belongs to a much larger clone and differs from this DNA's translation at residue 12, which points to a read error; the protein shown is made from the DNA. V is TRDV1 and J is TRDJ1, with 13 bases aligning to TRDD3. TCRdb leaves out the J gene; it was filled in here by matching the DNA to germline. Losses at the gene ends were 2 bases for V and 0 bases for J; bases not matched to a gene: 27. The germline V gene has CDR1 TSWWSYY and CDR2 QGS. The CDR3 runs 25 residues. The DNA of the CDR3 is TGTGCTCTTGGGGAAGGTTCGTACTTCCTATCGATATACTGGGGGATACGCTGGTACACCGATAAACTCATCTTT. It is translated as CALGEGSYFLSIYWGIRWYTDKLIF.